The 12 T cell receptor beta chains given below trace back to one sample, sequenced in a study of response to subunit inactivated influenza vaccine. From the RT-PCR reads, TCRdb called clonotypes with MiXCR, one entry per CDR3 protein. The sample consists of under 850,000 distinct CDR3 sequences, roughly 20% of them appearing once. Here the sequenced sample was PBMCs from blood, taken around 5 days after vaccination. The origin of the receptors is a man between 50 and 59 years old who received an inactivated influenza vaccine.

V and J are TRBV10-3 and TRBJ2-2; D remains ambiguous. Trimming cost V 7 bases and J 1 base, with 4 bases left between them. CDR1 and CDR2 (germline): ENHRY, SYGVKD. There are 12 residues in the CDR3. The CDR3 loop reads CAIIKNTGELFF. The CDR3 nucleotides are TGTGCCATCATAAAGAACACCGGGGAGCTGTTTTTT.

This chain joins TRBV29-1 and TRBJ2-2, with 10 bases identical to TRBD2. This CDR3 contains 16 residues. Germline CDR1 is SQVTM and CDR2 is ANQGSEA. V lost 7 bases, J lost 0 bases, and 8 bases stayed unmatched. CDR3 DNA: TGCAGCGGTCGTAGCGGGGGGCCAACGAACACCGGGGAGCTGTTTTTT. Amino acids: CSGRSGGPTNTGELFF.

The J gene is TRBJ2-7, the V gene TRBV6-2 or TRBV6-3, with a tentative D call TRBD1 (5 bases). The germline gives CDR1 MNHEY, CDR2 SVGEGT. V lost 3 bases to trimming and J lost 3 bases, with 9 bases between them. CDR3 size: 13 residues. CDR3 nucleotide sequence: TGTGCCAGCAGTTATGACAGTTTCTACGAGCAGTACTTC. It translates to CASSYDSFYEQYF.

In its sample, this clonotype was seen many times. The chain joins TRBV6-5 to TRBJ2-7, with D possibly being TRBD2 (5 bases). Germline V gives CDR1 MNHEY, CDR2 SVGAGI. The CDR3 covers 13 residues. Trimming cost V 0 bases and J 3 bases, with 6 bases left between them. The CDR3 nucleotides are TGTGCCAGCAGTTACTCTCGGGGCTACGAGCAGTACTTC. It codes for CASSYSRGYEQYF.

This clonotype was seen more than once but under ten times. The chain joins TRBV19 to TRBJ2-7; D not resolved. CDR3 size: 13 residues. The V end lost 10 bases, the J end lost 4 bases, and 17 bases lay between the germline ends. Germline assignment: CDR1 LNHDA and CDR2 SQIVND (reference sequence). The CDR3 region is CATGPAGRYEQYF. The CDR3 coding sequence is TGTGCCACCGGACCGGCAGGAAGGTACGAGCAGTACTTC. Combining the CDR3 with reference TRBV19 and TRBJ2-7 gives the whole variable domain DGGITQSPKYLFRKEGQNVTLSCEQNLNHDAMYWYRQDPGQGLRLIYYSQIVNDFQKGDIAEGYSVSREKKESFPLTVTSAQKNPTAFYLCATGPAGRYEQYFGPGTRLTVT.

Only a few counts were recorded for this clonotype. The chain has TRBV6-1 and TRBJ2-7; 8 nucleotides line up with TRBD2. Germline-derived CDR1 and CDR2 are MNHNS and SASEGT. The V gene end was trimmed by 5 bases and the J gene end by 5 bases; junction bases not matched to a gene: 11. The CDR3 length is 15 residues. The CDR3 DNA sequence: TGTGCCAGCAGTCCTAGCGGGTCCTTAGGGGACGAGCAGTACTTC. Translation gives CASSPSGSLGDEQYF.

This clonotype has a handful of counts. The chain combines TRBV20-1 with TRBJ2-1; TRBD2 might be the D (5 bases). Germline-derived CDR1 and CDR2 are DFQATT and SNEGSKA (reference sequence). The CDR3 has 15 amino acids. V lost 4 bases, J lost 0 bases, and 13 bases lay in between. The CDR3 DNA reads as TGCAGTGCTACAACGGACTTTTCCTCCTACAATGAGCAGTTCTTC. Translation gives CSATTDFSSYNEQFF.

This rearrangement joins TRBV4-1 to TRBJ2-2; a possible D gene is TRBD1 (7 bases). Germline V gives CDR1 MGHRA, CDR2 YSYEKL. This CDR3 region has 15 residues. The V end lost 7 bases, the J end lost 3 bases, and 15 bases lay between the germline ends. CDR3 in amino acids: CASTQGGAYTGELFF. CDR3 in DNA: TGCGCCAGCACCCAGGGGGGAGCCTACACCGGGGAGCTGTTTTTT.

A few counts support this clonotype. The CDR3 here is CAISEGARSKNIQYF. CDR3 DNA: TGTGCCATCAGTGAAGGGGCACGTTCCAAAAACATTCAGTACTTC. The chain carries TRBV10-3 and TRBJ2-4, with D perhaps matching TRBD1 (5 bases). This CDR3 has 15 amino acids. Trimming shortened V by 3 bases and J by 2 bases, and 11 bases separated the two germline ends. Per germline, CDR1 ENHRY and CDR2 SYGVKD.

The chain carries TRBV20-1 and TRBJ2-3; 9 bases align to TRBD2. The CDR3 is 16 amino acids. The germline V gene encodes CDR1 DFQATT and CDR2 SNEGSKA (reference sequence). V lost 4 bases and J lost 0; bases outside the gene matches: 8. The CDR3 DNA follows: TGCAGTGCTAAGATTAGCGGGAGCCTTAGCACAGATACGCAGTATTTT. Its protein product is CSAKISGSLSTDTQYF.

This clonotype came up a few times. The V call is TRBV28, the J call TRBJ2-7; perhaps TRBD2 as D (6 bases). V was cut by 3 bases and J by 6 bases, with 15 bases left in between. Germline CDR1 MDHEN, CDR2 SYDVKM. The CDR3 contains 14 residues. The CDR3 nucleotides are TGTGCCAGCAGTTTCATGGGGGAGGTACCCGAGCAGTACTTC. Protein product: CASSFMGEVPEQYF.

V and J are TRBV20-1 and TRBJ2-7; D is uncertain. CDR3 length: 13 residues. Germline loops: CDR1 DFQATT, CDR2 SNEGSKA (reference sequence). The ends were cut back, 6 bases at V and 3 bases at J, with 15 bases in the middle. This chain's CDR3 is CSAPGGLVYEQYF. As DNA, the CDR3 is TGCAGTGCCCCAGGTGGGCTAGTCTACGAGCAGTACTTC.